This T cell receptor (beta chain) was obtained from a study of blood T cell repertoires in COVID-19. Study-wide context: From T cells, B-cell-depleted T cells, or PBMCs came the material, which was cDNA or gDNA.

This clone was detected once. Germline assignment: CDR1 SGHRS and CDR2 YFSETQ. The CDR3 is 15 residues long. Trimming cost V 3 bases and J 4 bases, with 16 bases left between them. The method was immunoSEQ multiplex PCR; TCRdb's version includes in-frame clones alone and lacks a portion of them. The table lists about 200,000 clones, around 94% of them singletons, with about 0.8% in the top ten. Sequenced sample: peripheral blood. The chain employs TRBV5-1 and TRBJ1-1; D is unclear. The sequence was collected from a man aged 25 to 40 with COVID-19, enrolled during active disease. This chain's CDR3 is CASSWEGYHGTEAFF. The CDR3 DNA sequence: TGCGCCAGCAGCTGGGAGGGATACCATGGCACTGAAGCTTTCTTT.